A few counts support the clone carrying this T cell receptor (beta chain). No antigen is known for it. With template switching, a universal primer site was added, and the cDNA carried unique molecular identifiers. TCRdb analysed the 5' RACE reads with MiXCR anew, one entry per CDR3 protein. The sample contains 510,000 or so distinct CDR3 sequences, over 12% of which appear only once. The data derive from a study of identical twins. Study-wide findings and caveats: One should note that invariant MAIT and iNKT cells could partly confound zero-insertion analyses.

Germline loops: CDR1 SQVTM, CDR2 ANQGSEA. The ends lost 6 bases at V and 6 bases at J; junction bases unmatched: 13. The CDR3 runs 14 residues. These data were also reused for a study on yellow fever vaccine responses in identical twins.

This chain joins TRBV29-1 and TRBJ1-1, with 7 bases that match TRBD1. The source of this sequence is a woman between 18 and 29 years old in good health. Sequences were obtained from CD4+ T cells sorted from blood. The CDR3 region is CSVLPLTGFPEAFF. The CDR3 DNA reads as TGCAGCGTCCTACCTCTGACAGGGTTCCCTGAAGCTTTCTTT.